This T cell receptor beta chain was captured in a study of CD8 T cells in Susac syndrome. Looked up from germline, CDR1 is SGDLS and CDR2 is YYNGEE. The CDR3 spans 16 residues. Trimming shortened V by 0 bases and J by 1 base, and 13 bases separated the two germline ends. The authors carried out high-throughput sequencing of TCR beta. They applied it to CD8+ and CD4+ T cells obtained from blood. FACS was used to enrich TEMRA cells, whereas the CD8+ and CD4+ T cells were obtained by negative isolation. RNA amounts of roughly 0.5 to 1 ug underwent reverse transcription with random hexamers. Multiplex PCR with immunoSEQ amplified the TCR beta CDR3 across 54 Vbeta and 13 Jbeta. TCRdb fed the immunoSEQ multiplex PCR reads into MiXCR, producing one record per CDR3 protein. The sample carries some 150,000 distinct CDR3 sequences, 95% recorded once.

This chain connects TRBV9 to TRBJ2-5, with unresolved D. This TCR was recovered from a human donor with Susac syndrome. Sequencing was done on a sample of CD4+ T cells from PBMCs. Here the CDR3 DNA reads TGTGCCAGCAGCGTAGGACCCTGGGCATCCCAAGAGACCCAGTACTTC. It yields the protein CASSVGPWASQETQYF.